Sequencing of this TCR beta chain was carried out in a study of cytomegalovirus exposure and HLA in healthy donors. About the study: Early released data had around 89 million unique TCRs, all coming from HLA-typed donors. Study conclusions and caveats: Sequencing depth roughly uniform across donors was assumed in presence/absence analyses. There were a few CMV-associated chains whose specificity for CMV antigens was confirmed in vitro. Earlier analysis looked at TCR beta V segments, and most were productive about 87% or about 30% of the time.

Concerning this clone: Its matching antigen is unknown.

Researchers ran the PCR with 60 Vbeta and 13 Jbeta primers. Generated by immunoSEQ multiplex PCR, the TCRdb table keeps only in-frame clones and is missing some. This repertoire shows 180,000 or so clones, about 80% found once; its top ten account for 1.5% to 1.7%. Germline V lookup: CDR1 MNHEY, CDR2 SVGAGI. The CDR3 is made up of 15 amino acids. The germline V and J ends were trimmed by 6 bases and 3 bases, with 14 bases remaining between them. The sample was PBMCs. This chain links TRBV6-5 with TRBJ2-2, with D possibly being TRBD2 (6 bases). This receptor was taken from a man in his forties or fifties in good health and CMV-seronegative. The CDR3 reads CASRTGTLHTGELFF. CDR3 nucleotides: TGTGCCAGCAGAACCGGGACTCTCCACACCGGGGAGCTGTTTTTT.